This T cell receptor beta chain is from a study of T cells in Graves' hyperthyroidism and ophthalmopathy. In this sample, this clonotype turned up many times. Hyperthyroidism had been newly diagnosed in patients aged 18 to 65, and its duration was under 2 months. Amplification of TCR beta CDR3 regions was performed using RNA transcripts as template. A set of HTBI primers served as the primers for a first-round RT-PCR of the TCR CDR3. Via MiXCR, TCRdb re-called the multiplex PCR reads, giving one row per CDR3 protein. The repertoire consists of about 420,000 distinct CDR3 sequences, with 12% to 15% occurring once and the leading ten covering about 5%. Trimming removed 1 base at V and 1 base at J, with 12 bases between. CDR3 size: 16 residues. CDR1 and CDR2 (germline): MDHEN, SYDVKM.

This chain uses TRBV28 with TRBJ2-3, with D unresolved. Material: blood. This TCR came from a young woman with Graves' hyperthyroidism. In DNA, the CDR3 is TGTGCCAGCAGTTTATACGGACCTTGGGGCACAGATACGCAGTATTTT. It encodes CASSLYGPWGTDTQYF.